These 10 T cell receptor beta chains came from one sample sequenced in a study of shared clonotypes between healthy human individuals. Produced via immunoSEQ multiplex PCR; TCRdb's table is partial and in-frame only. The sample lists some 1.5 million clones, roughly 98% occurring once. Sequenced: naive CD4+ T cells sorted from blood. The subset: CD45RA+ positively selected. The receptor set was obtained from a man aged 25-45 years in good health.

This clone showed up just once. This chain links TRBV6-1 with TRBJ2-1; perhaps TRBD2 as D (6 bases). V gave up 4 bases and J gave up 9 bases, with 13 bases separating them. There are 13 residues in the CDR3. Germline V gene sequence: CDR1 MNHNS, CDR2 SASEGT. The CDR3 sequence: CASSAKTRTEQFF. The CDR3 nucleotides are TGTGCCAGCAGTGCGAAGACTAGGACTGAGCAGTTCTTC.

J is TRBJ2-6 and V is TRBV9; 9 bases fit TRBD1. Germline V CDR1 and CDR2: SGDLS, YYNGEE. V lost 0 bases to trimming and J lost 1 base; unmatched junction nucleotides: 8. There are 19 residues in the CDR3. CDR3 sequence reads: CASSVEGQGRYSGANVLTF. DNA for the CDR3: TGTGCCAGCAGCGTAGAGGGACAGGGACGCTATTCTGGGGCCAACGTCCTGACTTTC. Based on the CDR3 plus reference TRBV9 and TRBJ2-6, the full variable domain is DSGVTQTPKHLITATGQRVTLRCSPRSGDLSVYWYQQSLDQGLQFLIQYYNGEERAKGNILERFSAQQFPDLHSELNLSSLELGDSALYFCASSVEGQGRYSGANVLTFGAGSRLTVL.

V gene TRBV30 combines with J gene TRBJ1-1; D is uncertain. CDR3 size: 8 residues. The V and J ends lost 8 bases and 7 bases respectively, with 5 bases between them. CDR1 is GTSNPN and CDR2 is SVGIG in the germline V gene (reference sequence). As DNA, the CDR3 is TGTGCCACCAGTGAAGCTTTCTTT. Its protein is CATSEAFF.

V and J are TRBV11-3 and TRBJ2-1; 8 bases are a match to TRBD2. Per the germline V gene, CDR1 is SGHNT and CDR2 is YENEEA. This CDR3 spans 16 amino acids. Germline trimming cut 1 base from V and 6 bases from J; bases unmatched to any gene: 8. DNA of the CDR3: TGTGCCAGCAGCTTAGGTACCGGGAGGGGCCTCAATGAGCAGTTCTTC. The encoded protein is CASSLGTGRGLNEQFF.

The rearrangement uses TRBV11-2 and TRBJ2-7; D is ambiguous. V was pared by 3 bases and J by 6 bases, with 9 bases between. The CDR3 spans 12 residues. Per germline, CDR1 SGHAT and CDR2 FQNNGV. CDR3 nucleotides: TGTGCCAGCAGCTTTTCCCTGTCCGAGCAGTACTTC. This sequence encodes CASSFSLSEQYF.

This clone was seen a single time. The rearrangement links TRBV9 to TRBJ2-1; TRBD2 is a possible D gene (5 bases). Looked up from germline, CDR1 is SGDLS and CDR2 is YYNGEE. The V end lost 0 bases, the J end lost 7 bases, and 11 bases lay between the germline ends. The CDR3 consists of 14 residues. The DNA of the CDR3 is TGTGCCAGCAGCGTAGGCAGCCGAGGGAATGAGCAGTTCTTC. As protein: CASSVGSRGNEQFF.

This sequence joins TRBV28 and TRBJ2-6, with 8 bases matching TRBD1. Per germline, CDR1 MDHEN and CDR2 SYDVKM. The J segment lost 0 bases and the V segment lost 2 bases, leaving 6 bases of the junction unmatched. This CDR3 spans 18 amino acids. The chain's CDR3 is CASSLDRGFYSGANVLTF. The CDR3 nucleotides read TGTGCCAGCAGTTTAGACAGGGGATTTTACTCTGGGGCCAACGTCCTGACTTTC.

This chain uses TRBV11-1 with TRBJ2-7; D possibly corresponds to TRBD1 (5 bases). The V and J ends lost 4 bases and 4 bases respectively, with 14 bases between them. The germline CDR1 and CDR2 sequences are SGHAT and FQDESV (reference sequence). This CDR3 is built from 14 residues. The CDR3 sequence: CASSSIQRGYEQYF. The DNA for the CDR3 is TGTGCCAGCAGCTCAATTCAAAGGGGATACGAGCAGTACTTC.

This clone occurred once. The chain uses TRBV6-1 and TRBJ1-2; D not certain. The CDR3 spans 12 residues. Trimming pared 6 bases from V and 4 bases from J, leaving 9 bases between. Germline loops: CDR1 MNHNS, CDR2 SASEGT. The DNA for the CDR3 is TGTGCCAGCAGATATACGGGCTATGGCTACACCTTC. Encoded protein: CASRYTGYGYTF.

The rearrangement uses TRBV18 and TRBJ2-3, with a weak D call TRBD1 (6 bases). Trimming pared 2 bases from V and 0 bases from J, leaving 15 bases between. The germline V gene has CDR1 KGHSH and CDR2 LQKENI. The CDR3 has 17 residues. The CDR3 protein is CASSPRTATSSTDTQYF. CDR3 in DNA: TGTGCCAGCTCACCAAGGACAGCTACTTCTAGCACAGATACGCAGTATTTT.